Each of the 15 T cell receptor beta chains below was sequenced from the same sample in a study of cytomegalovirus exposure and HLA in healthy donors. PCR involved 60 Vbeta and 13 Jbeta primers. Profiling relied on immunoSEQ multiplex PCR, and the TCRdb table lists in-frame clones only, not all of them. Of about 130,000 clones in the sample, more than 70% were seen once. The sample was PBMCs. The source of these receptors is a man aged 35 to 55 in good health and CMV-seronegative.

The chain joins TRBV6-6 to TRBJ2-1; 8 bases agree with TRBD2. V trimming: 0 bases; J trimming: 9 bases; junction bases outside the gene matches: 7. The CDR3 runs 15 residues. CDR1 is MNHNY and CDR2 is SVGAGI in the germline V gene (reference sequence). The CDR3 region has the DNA TGTGCCAGCAGTTACTCTACGGGGGGGAAGTCTGAGCAGTTCTTC. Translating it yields CASSYSTGGKSEQFF.

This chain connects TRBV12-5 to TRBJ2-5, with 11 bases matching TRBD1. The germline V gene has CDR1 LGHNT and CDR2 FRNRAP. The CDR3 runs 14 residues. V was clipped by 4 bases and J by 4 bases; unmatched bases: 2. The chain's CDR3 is CASGSGQGAETQYF. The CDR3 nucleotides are TGTGCTAGTGGTTCCGGACAGGGGGCAGAGACCCAGTACTTC.

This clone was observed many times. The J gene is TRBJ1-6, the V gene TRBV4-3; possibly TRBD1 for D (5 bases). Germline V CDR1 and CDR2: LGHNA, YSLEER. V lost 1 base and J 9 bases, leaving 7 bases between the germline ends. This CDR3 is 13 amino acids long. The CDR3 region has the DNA TGCGCCAGCAGCCAAGCCCAGGGTTCACCCCTCCACTTT. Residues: CASSQAQGSPLHF.

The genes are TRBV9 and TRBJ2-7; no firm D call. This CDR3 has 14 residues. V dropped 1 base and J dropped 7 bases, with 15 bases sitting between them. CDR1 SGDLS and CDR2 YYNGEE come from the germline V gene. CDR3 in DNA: TGTGCCAGCAGCGTAAGTATCGGCGGCTCGGAGCAGTACTTC. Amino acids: CASSVSIGGSEQYF.

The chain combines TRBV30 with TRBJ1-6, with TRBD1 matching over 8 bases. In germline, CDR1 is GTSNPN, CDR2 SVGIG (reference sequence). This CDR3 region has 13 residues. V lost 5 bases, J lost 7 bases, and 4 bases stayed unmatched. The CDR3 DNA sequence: TGTGCCTGGGGAGGACAGGGAAATTCACCCCTCCACTTT. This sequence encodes CAWGGQGNSPLHF. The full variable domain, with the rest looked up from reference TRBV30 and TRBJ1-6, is SQTIHQWPATLVQPVGSPLSLECTVEGTSNPNLYWYRQAAGRGLQLLFYSVGIGQISSEVPQNLSASRPQDRQFILSSKKLLLSDSGFYLCAWGGQGNSPLHFGNGTRLTVT.

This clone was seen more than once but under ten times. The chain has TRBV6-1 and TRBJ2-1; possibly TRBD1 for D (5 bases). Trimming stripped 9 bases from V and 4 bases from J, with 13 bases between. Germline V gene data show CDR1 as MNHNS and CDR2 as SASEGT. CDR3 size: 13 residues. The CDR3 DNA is TGTGCCAGTGGGGCGGTGATTTACAATGAGCAGTTCTTC. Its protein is CASGAVIYNEQFF.

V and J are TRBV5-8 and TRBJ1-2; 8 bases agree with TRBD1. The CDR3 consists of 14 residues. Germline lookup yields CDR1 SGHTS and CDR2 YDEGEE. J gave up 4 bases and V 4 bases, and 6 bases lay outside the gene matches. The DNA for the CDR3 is TGTGCCAGCAGCCGAGACAGGGGTGGCTATGGCTACACCTTC. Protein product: CASSRDRGGYGYTF.

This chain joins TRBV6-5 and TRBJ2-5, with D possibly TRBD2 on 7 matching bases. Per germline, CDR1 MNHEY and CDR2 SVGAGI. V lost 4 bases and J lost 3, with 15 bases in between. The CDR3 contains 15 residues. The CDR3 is CASSSRGAFEETQYF. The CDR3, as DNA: TGTGCCAGCAGTTCACGGGGGGCCTTCGAAGAGACCCAGTACTTC.

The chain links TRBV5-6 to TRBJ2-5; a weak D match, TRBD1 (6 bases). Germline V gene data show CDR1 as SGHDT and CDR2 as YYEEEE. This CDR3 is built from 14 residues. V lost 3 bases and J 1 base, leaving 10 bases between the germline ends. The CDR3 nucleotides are TGTGCCAGCAGCTACGACAGGCTCCAAGAGACCCAGTACTTC. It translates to CASSYDRLQETQYF.

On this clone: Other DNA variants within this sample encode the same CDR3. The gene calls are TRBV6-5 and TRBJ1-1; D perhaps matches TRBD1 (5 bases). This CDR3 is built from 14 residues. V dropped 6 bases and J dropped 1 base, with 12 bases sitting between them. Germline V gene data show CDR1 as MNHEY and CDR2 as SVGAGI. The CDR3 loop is CASSSRTGNTEAFF. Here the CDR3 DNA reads TGTGCCAGCAGCTCCCGCACAGGGAACACTGAAGCTTTCTTT.

As DNA, the CDR3 is TGTGCCAGTAGTACCTCGACAGGGCCTTCCTACGAGCAGTACTTC. This encodes CASSTSTGPSYEQYF. The J gene is TRBJ2-7, the V gene TRBV19, with 7 nucleotides matching TRBD1. The CDR3 covers 15 residues. CDR1 is LNHDA, CDR2 SQIVND, per germline (reference sequence). V lost 4 bases to trimming and J lost 1 base; unmatched junction nucleotides: 7.

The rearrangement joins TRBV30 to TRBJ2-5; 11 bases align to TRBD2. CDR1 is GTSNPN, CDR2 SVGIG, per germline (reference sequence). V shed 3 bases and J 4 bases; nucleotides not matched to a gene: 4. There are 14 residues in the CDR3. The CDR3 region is CAWRPGLAGETQYF. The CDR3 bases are TGTGCCTGGAGGCCCGGACTAGCGGGAGAGACCCAGTACTTC.

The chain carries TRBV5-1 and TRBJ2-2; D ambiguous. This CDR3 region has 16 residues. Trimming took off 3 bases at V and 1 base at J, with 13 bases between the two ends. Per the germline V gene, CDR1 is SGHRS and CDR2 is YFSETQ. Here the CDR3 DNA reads TGCGCCAGCAGCTCAGTTGTCGCTAGGAACACCGGGGAGCTGTTTTTT. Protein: CASSSVVARNTGELFF.

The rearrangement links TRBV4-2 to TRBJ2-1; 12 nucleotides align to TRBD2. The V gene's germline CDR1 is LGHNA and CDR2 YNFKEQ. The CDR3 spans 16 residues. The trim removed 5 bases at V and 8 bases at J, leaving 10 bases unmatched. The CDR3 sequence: CASSSLTSGSFDEQFF. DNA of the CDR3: TGTGCCAGCAGCTCACTGACTAGCGGGAGCTTCGATGAGCAGTTCTTC.

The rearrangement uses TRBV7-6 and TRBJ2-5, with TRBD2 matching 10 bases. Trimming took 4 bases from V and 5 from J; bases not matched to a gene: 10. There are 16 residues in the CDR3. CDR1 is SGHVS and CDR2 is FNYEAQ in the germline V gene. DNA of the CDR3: TGTGCCAGCAGCTCGAATAGCGGGGGGCGTGGGGAGACCCAGTACTTC. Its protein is CASSSNSGGRGETQYF.